This TCR beta chain comes out of a study of blood T cell repertoires in COVID-19. Clones were read by immunoSEQ multiplex PCR, and TCRdb kept only the in-frame ones, dropping some. The sample records 210,000 or so clones, 65% to 85% being singletons. Looked up from germline, CDR1 is SGHDT and CDR2 is YYEEEE. CDR3 size: 13 residues. The V and J ends lost 3 bases and 7 bases respectively, with 11 bases between them. The Seattle site enrolled patients during active infection and followed them longitudinally. The rearrangement uses TRBV5-6 and TRBJ2-1; possibly TRBD2 for D (5 bases). This clonotype was obtained from a woman in her twenties or thirties with COVID-19, enrolled during active disease. Specimen: peripheral blood. Here the CDR3 DNA reads TGTGCCAGCAGCTCCATACGGGGAAATGAGCAGTTCTTC. It encodes CASSSIRGNEQFF. The full variable domain, with the rest looked up from reference TRBV5-6 and TRBJ2-1, is DAGVTQSPTHLIKTRGQQVTLRCSPKSGHDTVSWYQQALGQGPQFIFQYYEEEERQRGNFPDRFSGHQFPNYSSELNVNALLLGDSALYLCASSSIRGNEQFFGPGTRLTVL.